The 18 T cell receptor beta chains listed next were all sequenced from one sample in a study of response to subunit inactivated influenza vaccine. One entry per CDR3 protein, called by TCRdb with MiXCR from the RT-PCR reads. The sample holds almost 250,000 distinct CDR3 sequences, roughly an eighth seen once. The starting material was non-naive T cells sorted from PBMCs, obtained less than 15 days before vaccination. The receptors stem from a man over 45 who received an inactivated influenza vaccine.

The chain links TRBV24-1 to TRBJ2-1, with D perhaps TRBD2 (6 bases). CDR1 KGHDR and CDR2 SFDVKD come from the germline V gene. Trimming took off 4 bases at V and 11 bases at J, with 14 bases between the two ends. The CDR3 loop spans 13 amino acids. CDR3 nucleotides: TGTGCCACCAGTGAGCCGGGACTGACAAAGCAGTTCTTC. Amino acid sequence: CATSEPGLTKQFF.

In this sample, this clonotype turned up many times. The rearrangement joins TRBV9 to TRBJ2-1, with D tentatively TRBD1 or TRBD2 (5 bases each). V dropped 3 bases and J dropped 6 bases, with 16 bases sitting between them. CDR3 length: 15 amino acids. CDR1 and CDR2 (germline): SGDLS, YYNGEE. The CDR3 here is CASSDTPGRINEQFF. The CDR3 DNA sequence: TGTGCCAGCAGCGATACCCCGGGACGGATCAATGAGCAGTTCTTC.

This clonotype came up a few times. The rearrangement uses TRBV7-2 and TRBJ1-5; D remains unclear. V shed 0 bases and J shed 4 bases, with 4 bases lying between them. Germline V gene data show CDR1 as SGHTA and CDR2 as FQGNSA. This CDR3 comprises 13 residues. DNA for the CDR3: TGTGCCAGCAGCTTAGCTTCAAATCAGCCCCAGCATTTT. Its translation: CASSLASNQPQHF.

The chain combines TRBV7-8 with TRBJ1-6, with D possibly TRBD1 on 5 matching bases. The CDR3 consists of 15 residues. Germline CDR1 and CDR2: SGHVS and FQNEAQ. V was pared by 5 bases and J by 5 bases, with 13 bases between. The CDR3 here is CASSRGTVDNSPLHF. CDR3 coding DNA: TGTGCCAGCAGCCGCGGGACGGTCGATAATTCACCCCTCCACTTT.

A note on this clonotype: A single base separates this from a much larger clone, so it may be a read error. V gene TRBV6-2 or TRBV6-3 combines with J gene TRBJ2-3; D call uncertain. This CDR3 is built from 11 residues. Germline loops: CDR1 MNHEY, CDR2 SVGEGT. The CDR3 DNA is TGTGCCAGCAGCAGCTCGTATACGCAGTCTTTT. Translating it yields CASSSSYTQSF.

This clonotype turned up a few times. CDR3 loop: CASRGTVVSQPQHF. The CDR3 DNA is TGTGCCAGCAGAGGGACAGTGGTGAGTCAGCCCCAGCATTTT. This sequence joins TRBV2 and TRBJ1-5; 7 bases are shared with TRBD1. The CDR3 runs 14 residues. Unmatched junction bases numbered 8, after V lost 6 bases and J lost 6 bases. From germline, CDR1 is SNHLY and CDR2 FYNNEI. Full variable domain (outside the CDR3, taken from reference TRBV2 and TRBJ1-5): EPEVTQTPSHQVTQMGQEVILRCVPISNHLYFYWYRQILGQKVEFLVSFYNNEISEKSEIFDDQFSVERPDGSNFTLKIRSTKLEDSAMYFCASRGTVVSQPQHFGDGTRLSIL.

This chain connects TRBV4-3 to TRBJ2-3, with no clear D. Trimming shortened V by 4 bases and J by 2 bases, and 13 bases separated the two germline ends. The CDR3 extends over 15 amino acids. Germline lookup yields CDR1 LGHNA and CDR2 YSLEER. CDR3: CASSPATYSTDTQYF. The CDR3 bases are TGCGCCAGCAGCCCAGCGACATATTCCACAGATACGCAGTATTTT.

The chain recombines TRBV4-3 with TRBJ2-7, with unresolved D. CDR1 is LGHNA, CDR2 YSLEER, per germline. The V end was cut by 1 base, the J end by 0 bases, with 7 bases between. This CDR3 region has 14 residues. The CDR3 nucleotides read TGCGCCAGCAGCCAAGGTACGGCCTCCTACGAGCAGTACTTC. Translating it yields CASSQGTASYEQYF.

This clonotype was seen a handful of times. V and J are TRBV5-1 and TRBJ2-7; the D is unclear. V lost 0 bases to trimming and J lost 2 bases, with 15 bases between them. Germline CDR1 is SGHRS and CDR2 is YFSETQ. The CDR3 runs to 16 residues. The chain's CDR3 is CASSLDNKIATYEQYF. DNA for the CDR3: TGCGCCAGCAGCTTGGATAACAAGATCGCAACCTACGAGCAGTACTTC.

This clonotype was recorded many times. The CDR3 nucleotides are TGTGCCAGCAGCTCCTTTAGGACAGTACTAGCCAAAAACATTCAGTACTTC. It is translated as CASSSFRTVLAKNIQYF. The chain joins TRBV7-2 to TRBJ2-4, with D perhaps matching TRBD1 (6 bases). The V end lost 4 bases, the J end lost 0 bases, and 16 bases lay between the germline ends. The length of the CDR3 is 17 residues. Germline-derived CDR1 and CDR2 are SGHTA and FQGNSA.

This clonotype was detected many times. V gene TRBV12-3 or TRBV12-4 combines with J gene TRBJ2-1; D is unclear. This CDR3 spans 13 amino acids. Trimming left V 5 bases short and J 4 bases short, with 9 bases between. This CDR3 reads CASSADGYNEQFF. For the CDR3, the DNA is TGTGCCAGCAGTGCGGACGGATACAATGAGCAGTTCTTC.

DNA for the CDR3: TGCAGCGTCAGTAAAAAATTTGGACAGGGCTACGAGCAGTACTTC. Amino acids: CSVSKKFGQGYEQYF. This chain links TRBV29-1 with TRBJ2-7; 8 nucleotides match TRBD1. The length of the CDR3 is 15 residues. With V trimmed by 6 bases and J by 3 bases, 13 bases remained unmatched. Germline-derived CDR1 and CDR2 are SQVTM and ANQGSEA.

This clonotype was detected many times. The genes are TRBV12-3 or TRBV12-4 and TRBJ2-7; D remains ambiguous. CDR3 length: 12 amino acids. Trimming pared 4 bases from V and 3 bases from J, leaving 7 bases between. CDR3 bases: TGTGCCAGCAGTTCCCCCGGCTACGAGCAGTACTTC. Translating gives CASSSPGYEQYF.

This clonotype was seen a handful of times. The chain recombines TRBV20-1 with TRBJ2-7; TRBD2 might be the D (6 bases). The length of the CDR3 is 11 residues. Germline V lookup: CDR1 DFQATT, CDR2 SNEGSKA (reference sequence). The CDR3 bases are TGCAGCGCCTCGGGACTCTACGAGCAGTACTTC. Its translation: CSASGLYEQYF.

This clonotype was seen a few times. The chain recombines TRBV7-2 with TRBJ2-3; 14 nucleotides line up with TRBD2. The trim removed 3 bases at V and 9 bases at J, leaving 5 bases unmatched. The CDR3 is 15 residues long. Germline CDR1 and CDR2: SGHTA and FQGNSA. The CDR3 coding sequence is TGTGCCAGCAGCTTCGGGACTAGCGGGAGAGCCACGCAGTATTTT. Its translation is CASSFGTSGRATQYF.

As for this clonotype: A much larger clone lies a single base off, so this may be a read error. V usage is TRBV5-1 and J usage is TRBJ1-2, with D hard to call. CDR3 length: 14 residues. CDR1 and CDR2 (germline): SGHRS, YFSETQ. CDR3 region: CASSLDSRNYGFTF. CDR3 DNA sequence: TGCGCCAGCAGCTTGGACAGTCGAAACTATGGCTTCACCTTC.

This clonotype was counted a few times. The chain combines TRBV6-2 or TRBV6-3 with TRBJ2-1; TRBD1 matches 9 bases. Germline V gene data show CDR1 as MNHEY and CDR2 as SVGEGT. The CDR3 sequence is 12 residues long. Unmatched junction bases numbered 4, after V lost 0 bases and J lost 16 bases. The CDR3 nucleotides read TGTGCCAGCAGTTACTCGTGGGACAGGGTCTTCTTC. Protein product: CASSYSWDRVFF.

The DNA for the CDR3 is TGTGCCAGCAGTCCGAGGCAGGGGGCGTTACGAGGGGCCAACGTCCTGACTTTC. It codes for CASSPRQGALRGANVLTF. The chain recombines TRBV12-3 or TRBV12-4 with TRBJ2-6; 8 bases align to TRBD1. J was trimmed by 4 bases and V by 5 bases; bases with no gene match: 13. This CDR3 contains 18 residues.